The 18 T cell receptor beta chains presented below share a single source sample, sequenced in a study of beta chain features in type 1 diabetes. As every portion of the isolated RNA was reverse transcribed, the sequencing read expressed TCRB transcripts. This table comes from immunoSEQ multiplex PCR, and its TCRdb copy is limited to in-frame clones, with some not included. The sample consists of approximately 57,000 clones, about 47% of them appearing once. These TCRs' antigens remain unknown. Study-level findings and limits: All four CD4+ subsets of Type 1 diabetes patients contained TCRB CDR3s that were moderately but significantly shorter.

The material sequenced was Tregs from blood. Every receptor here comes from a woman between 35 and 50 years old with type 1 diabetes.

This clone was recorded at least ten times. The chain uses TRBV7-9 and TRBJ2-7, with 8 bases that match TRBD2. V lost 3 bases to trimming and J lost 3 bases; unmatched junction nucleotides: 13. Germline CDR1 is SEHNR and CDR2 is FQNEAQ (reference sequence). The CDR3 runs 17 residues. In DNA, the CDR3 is TGTGCCAGCAGCTTCTCAACCGGGACACTAGCGGTCTACGAGCAGTACTTC. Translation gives CASSFSTGTLAVYEQYF.

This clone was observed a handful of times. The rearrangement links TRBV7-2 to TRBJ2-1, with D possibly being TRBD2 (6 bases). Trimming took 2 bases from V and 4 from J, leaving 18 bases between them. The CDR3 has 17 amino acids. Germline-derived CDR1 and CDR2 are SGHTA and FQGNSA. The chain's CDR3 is CASSLREGGRPYNEQFF. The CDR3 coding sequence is TGTGCCAGCAGCTTAAGGGAAGGAGGGAGGCCATACAATGAGCAGTTCTTC.

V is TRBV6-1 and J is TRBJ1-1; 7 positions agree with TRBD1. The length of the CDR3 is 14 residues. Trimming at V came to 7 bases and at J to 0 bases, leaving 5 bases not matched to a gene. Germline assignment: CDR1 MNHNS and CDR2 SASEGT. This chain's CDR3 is CASITGTVNTEAFF. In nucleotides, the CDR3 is TGTGCCAGCATAACCGGGACAGTGAACACTGAAGCTTTCTTT.

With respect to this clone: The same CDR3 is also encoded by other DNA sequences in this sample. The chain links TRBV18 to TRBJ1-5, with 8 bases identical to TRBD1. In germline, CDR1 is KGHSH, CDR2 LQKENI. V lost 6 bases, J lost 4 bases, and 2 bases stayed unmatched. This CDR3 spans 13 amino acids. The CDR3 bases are TGTGCCAGCTCTGGACAGGGTAATCAGCCCCAGCATTTT. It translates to CASSGQGNQPQHF.

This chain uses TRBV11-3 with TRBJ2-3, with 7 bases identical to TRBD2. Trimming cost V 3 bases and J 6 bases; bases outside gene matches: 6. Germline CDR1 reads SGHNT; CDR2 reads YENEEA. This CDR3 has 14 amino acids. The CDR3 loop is CASSLGGGLDTQYF. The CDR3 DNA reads TGTGCCAGCAGCTTGGGCGGGGGATTGGATACGCAGTATTTT. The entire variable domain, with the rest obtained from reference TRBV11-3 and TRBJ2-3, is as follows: EAGVVQSPRYKIIEKKQPVAFWCNPISGHNTLYWYLQNLGQGPELLIRYENEEAVDDSQLPKDRFSAERLKGVDSTLKIQPAELGDSAVYLCASSLGGGLDTQYFGPGTRLTVL.

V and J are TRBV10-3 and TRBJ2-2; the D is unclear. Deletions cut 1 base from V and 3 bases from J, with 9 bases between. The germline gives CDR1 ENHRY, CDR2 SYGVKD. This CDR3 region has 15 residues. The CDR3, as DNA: TGTGCCATCAGTGAGTTACAGTCTCACACCGGGGAGCTGTTTTTT. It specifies CAISELQSHTGELFF.

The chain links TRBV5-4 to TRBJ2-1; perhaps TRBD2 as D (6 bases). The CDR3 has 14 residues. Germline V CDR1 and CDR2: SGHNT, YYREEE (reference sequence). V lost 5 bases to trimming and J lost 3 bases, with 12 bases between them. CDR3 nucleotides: TGTGCCAGCAGGGGGACTTCCCTCTACAATGAGCAGTTCTTC. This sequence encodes CASRGTSLYNEQFF.

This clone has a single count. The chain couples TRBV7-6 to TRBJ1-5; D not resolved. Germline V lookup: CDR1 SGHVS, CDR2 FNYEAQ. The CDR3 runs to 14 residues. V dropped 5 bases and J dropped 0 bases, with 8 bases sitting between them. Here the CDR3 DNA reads TGTGCCAGCAGCAAGCAGGATAGCAATCAGCCCCAGCATTTT. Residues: CASSKQDSNQPQHF.

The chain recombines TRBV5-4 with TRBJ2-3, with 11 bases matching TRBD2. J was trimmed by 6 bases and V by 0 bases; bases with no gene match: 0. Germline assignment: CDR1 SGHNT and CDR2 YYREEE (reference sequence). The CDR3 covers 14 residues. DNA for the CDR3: TGTGCCAGCAGCTTGGGACTAGCGGGGGATACGCAGTATTTT. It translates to CASSLGLAGDTQYF.

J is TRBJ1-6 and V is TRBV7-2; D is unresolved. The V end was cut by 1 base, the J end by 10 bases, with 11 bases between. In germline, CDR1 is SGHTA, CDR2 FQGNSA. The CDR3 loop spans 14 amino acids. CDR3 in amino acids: CASSLGVGSSPLHF. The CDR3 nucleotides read TGTGCCAGCAGCTTAGGGGTAGGGAGCTCACCCCTCCACTTT.

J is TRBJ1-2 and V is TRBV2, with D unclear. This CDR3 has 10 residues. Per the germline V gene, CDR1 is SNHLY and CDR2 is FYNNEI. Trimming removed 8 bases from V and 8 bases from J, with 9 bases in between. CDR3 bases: TGTGCCAGCCTGGCAGTAGGCTACACCTTC. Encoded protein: CASLAVGYTF.

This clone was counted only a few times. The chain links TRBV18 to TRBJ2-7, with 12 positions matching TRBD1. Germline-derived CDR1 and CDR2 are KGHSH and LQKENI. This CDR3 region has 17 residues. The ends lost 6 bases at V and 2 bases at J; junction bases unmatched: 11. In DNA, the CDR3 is TGTGCCAGCTCGGGACAGGGGGCGACCCAGGGGGCCTACGAGCAGTACTTC. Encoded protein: CASSGQGATQGAYEQYF.

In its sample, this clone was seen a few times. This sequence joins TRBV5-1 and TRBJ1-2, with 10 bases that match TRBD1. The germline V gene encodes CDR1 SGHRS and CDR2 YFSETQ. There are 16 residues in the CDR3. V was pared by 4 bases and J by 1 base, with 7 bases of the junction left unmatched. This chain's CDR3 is CASSPTGTGDNYGYTF. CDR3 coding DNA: TGCGCCAGCAGCCCGACCGGGACAGGGGATAACTATGGCTACACCTTC.

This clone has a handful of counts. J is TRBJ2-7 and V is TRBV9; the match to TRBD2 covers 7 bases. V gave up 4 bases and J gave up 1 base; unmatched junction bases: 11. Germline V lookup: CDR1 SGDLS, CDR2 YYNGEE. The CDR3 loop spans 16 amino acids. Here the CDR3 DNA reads TGTGCCAGCAGCCTCAGCGGGACTGCACTATCCTACGAGCAGTACTTC. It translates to CASSLSGTALSYEQYF.

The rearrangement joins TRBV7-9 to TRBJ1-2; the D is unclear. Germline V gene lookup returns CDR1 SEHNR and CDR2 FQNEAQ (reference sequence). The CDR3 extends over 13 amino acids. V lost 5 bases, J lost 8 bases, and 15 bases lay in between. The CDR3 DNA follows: TGTGCCAGCAGCAGCCTCTCTGATGCCGGCTACACCTTC. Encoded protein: CASSSLSDAGYTF.

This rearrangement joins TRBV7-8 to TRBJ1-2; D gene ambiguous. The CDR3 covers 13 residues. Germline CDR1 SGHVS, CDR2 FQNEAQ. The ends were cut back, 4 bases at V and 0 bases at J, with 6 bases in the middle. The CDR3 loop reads CASSSGANYGYTF. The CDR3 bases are TGTGCCAGCAGCTCGGGTGCTAACTATGGCTACACCTTC.

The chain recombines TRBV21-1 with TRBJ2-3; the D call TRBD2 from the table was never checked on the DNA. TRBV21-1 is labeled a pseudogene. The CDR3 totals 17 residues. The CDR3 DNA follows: TGTGCCAGCAGCAAATTGAGGAGGAGGATTGAAACAGATACGCAGTATTTT. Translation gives CASSKLRRRIETDTQYF.

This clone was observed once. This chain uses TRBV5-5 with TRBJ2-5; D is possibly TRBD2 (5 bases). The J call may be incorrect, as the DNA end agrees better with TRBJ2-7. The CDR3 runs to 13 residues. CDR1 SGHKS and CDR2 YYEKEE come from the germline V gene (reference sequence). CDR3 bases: TGTGCCAGCAGCTTCGGGGATAACTACGAGCAGTACTTC. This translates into CASSFGDNYEQYF.